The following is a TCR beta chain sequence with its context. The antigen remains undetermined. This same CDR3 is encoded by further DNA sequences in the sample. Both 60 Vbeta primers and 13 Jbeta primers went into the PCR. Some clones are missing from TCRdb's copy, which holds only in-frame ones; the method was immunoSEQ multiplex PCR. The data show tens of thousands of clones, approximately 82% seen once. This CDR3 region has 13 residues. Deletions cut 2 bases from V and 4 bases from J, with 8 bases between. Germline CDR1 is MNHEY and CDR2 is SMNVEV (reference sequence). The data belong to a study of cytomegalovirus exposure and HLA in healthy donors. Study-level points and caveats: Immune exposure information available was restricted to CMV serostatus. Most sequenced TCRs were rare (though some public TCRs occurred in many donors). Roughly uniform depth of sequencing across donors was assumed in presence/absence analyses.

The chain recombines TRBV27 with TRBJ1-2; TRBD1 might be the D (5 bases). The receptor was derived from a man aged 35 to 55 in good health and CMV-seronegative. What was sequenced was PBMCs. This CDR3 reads CASSLDRAYGYTF. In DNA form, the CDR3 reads TGTGCCAGCAGTTTAGACAGAGCCTATGGCTACACCTTC.